The 27 T cell receptor beta chains below all came from one sample that was sequenced in a study of metastatic and nonmetastatic thyroid tumors. Thyroid surgery was performed in patients who had received no treatment beforehand. TCRdb reassembled clones from the PCR reads with MiXCR. Of 3,500 to 5,000 clones detected, around 35% appear once; the ten largest clones hold less than 50%. Sequences were obtained from adjacent normal tissue. These receptors were taken from a male donor with papillary thyroid cancer or a benign thyroid nodule (not recorded which). Some clones in this sample may be carry-over from other donors' samples.

The CDR3 here is CALHQTSGVVQYF. The DNA of the CDR3 is TGTGCCTTACACCAGACTAGCGGGGTCGTGCAGTATTTT. The V call is TRBV30, the J call TRBJ2-3; 11 bases align to TRBD2. The junction had 11 bases not matched to a gene; V was cut back by 7 bases and J by 11 bases. This CDR3 has 13 residues. Germline V gene lookup returns CDR1 GTSNPN and CDR2 SVGIG (reference sequence).

This clone was seen repeatedly, ten times or more. The gene calls are TRBV12-3 or TRBV12-4 and TRBJ2-3, with 9 positions matching TRBD2. The length of the CDR3 is 14 residues. V was pared by 6 bases and J by 5 bases, with 6 bases of the junction left unmatched. The CDR3 DNA is TGTGCCAGCAGGGCGGGAGGGCCGGTAGATACGCAGTATTTT. This codes for CASRAGGPVDTQYF.

By sample share, this clone is medium-sized. The chain joins TRBV7-2 to TRBJ1-1; D remains ambiguous. The CDR3 spans 14 residues. Trimming shortened V by 1 base and J by 1 base, and 7 bases separated the two germline ends. The germline CDR1 and CDR2 sequences are SGHTA and FQGNSA. The CDR3: CASSLELGNTEAFF. DNA for the CDR3: TGTGCCAGCAGCTTAGAGTTGGGGAACACTGAAGCTTTCTTT.

This clone has just a few counts. CDR3: CASSFSVGTEAFF. CDR3 nucleotides: TGTGCCAGCAGTTTTTCTGTTGGCACTGAAGCTTTCTTT. The V and J genes are TRBV28 and TRBJ1-1; D not certain. Germline V gene data show CDR1 as MDHEN and CDR2 as SYDVKM. Deletions cut 3 bases from V and 4 bases from J, with 9 bases between. The CDR3 is 13 residues long.

By frequency in the sample, this clone is large (0.1 to 1%). The rearrangement joins TRBV5-1 to TRBJ2-7; no firm D call. Germline V gene lookup returns CDR1 SGHRS and CDR2 YFSETQ. V was pared by 0 bases and J by 3 bases, with 16 bases between. The CDR3 runs 16 residues. DNA of the CDR3: TGCGCCAGCAGCTTGGGGGAAGGTTTTATAGGCTACGAGCAGTACTTC. The encoded protein is CASSLGEGFIGYEQYF.

This clone was observed a few times. V gene TRBV5-1 combines with J gene TRBJ2-7; D not resolved. The CDR3 sequence is 14 residues long. The V and J ends lost 4 bases and 3 bases respectively, with 14 bases between them. The germline gives CDR1 SGHRS, CDR2 YFSETQ. CDR3 sequence: CASSPQPPGYEQYF. In nucleotides, the CDR3 is TGCGCCAGCAGCCCACAGCCCCCTGGCTACGAGCAGTACTTC.

This clone has only a few counts. The chain links TRBV6-1 to TRBJ2-7; D gene uncertain. Trimming left V 6 bases short and J 5 bases short, with 8 bases between. Germline CDR1 MNHNS, CDR2 SASEGT. The CDR3 consists of 11 residues. For the CDR3, the DNA is TGTGCCAGCAGCCACCGAGACGAGCAGTACTTC. It specifies CASSHRDEQYF.

This clone has only a few counts. V is TRBV28 and J is TRBJ2-5; the D is unclear. V was clipped by 10 bases and J by 5 bases, with 14 bases between them. Germline loops: CDR1 MDHEN, CDR2 SYDVKM. This CDR3 comprises 12 residues. CDR3 loop: CATALGLETQYF. The CDR3, as DNA: TGTGCCACAGCTTTGGGTTTGGAGACCCAGTACTTC.

In its sample, this clone was seen once. The chain links TRBV18 to TRBJ2-5, with D unclear. The ends were cut back, 6 bases at V and 5 bases at J, with 4 bases in the middle. The germline CDR1 and CDR2 sequences are KGHSH and LQKENI. The CDR3 extends over 10 amino acids. CDR3 coding DNA: TGTGCCAGCTCTCGGGAGACCCAGTACTTC. It codes for CASSRETQYF.

The rearrangement uses TRBV20-1 and TRBJ1-5, with TRBD1 identical over 11 bases. CDR3 length: 14 amino acids. Germline values: CDR1 DFQATT, CDR2 SNEGSKA (reference sequence). The ends lost 6 bases at V and 6 bases at J; junction bases unmatched: 7. The CDR3 sequence: CSARTGGTVQPQHF. CDR3 nucleotides: TGCAGTGCCAGGACAGGGGGCACGGTTCAGCCCCAGCATTTT.

This chain uses TRBV6-1 with TRBJ1-1, with D unresolved. V gave up 2 bases and J gave up 6 bases, with 4 bases separating them. The CDR3 has 11 amino acids. Per the germline V gene, CDR1 is MNHNS and CDR2 is SASEGT. The CDR3 region has the DNA TGTGCCAGCAGTGAATGGGCTGAAGCTTTCTTT. This codes for CASSEWAEAFF.

This clone has just a few counts. The chain is built from TRBV12-3 or TRBV12-4 and TRBJ2-7; no definite D call. The CDR3 consists of 13 residues. Between the trimmed V and J ends, which lost 0 bases and 5 bases, there was a span of 8 bases. The CDR3 region has the DNA TGTGCCAGCAGTTTAGCGCAAGGGCACGAGCAGTACTTC. This translates into CASSLAQGHEQYF.

This clone is categorized as medium-sized (0.01 to 0.1%). The chain joins TRBV11-3 to TRBJ2-1; 9 nucleotides line up with TRBD1. Trimming removed 8 bases from V and 4 bases from J; junction bases left unmatched: 9. This CDR3 has 15 residues. The germline CDR1 and CDR2 sequences are SGHNT and YENEEA. The CDR3 nucleotides read TGTGCCAGCTTACCGGGACAGGGATTTTACAATGAGCAGTTCTTC. It yields the protein CASLPGQGFYNEQFF. Using reference TRBV11-3 and TRBJ2-1 for the parts outside the CDR3, the full variable domain is EAGVVQSPRYKIIEKKQPVAFWCNPISGHNTLYWYLQNLGQGPELLIRYENEEAVDDSQLPKDRFSAERLKGVDSTLKIQPAELGDSAVYLCASLPGQGFYNEQFFGPGTRLTVL.

The chain couples TRBV6-6 to TRBJ1-2, with D hard to call. Trimming removed 2 bases from V and 7 bases from J, with 11 bases in between. Germline CDR1 is MNHNY and CDR2 is SVGAGI (reference sequence). The CDR3 sequence is 13 residues long. The CDR3 spells CASSYLDGSGYTF. Written as DNA, the CDR3 is TGTGCCAGCAGTTACCTAGACGGGAGTGGCTACACCTTC.

This clone is labeled as medium-sized (0.01 to 0.1%). This rearrangement joins TRBV3-1 to TRBJ2-2, with D possibly matching TRBD1 (6 bases). The CDR3 is 14 residues long. CDR1 and CDR2 (germline): LGHDT, YNNKEL (reference sequence). V was clipped by 2 bases and J by 6 bases, with 10 bases between them. CDR3 in DNA: TGTGCCAGCAGCCAAAACAGGGCATCCGGGGAGCTGTTTTTT. Translation gives CASSQNRASGELFF.

The V gene is TRBV20-1, the J gene TRBJ2-3; the match to TRBD1 covers 7 bases. CDR3 length: 14 amino acids. V shed 7 bases, J shed 1 base, and the junction held 8 bases outside the gene matches. CDR1 is DFQATT, CDR2 SNEGSKA, per germline (reference sequence). The CDR3 reads CSVVRQGGTDTQYF. CDR3 bases: TGCAGTGTGGTTAGGCAGGGGGGCACAGATACGCAGTATTTT.

This clone was detected only a few times. The rearrangement links TRBV27 to TRBJ1-3; D is unresolved. The V end was cut by 5 bases, the J end by 8 bases, with 13 bases between. The CDR3 consists of 13 residues. Germline CDR1 MNHEY, CDR2 SMNVEV (reference sequence). This chain's CDR3 is CASSPHGSDTIYF. CDR3 sequence (DNA): TGTGCCAGCAGTCCACATGGGTCGGACACCATATATTTT.

The chain employs TRBV6-5 and TRBJ2-7, with 9 nucleotides matching TRBD2. V lost 5 bases and J lost 0; bases outside the gene matches: 5. CDR3 length equals 15 residues. Germline-derived CDR1 and CDR2 are MNHEY and SVGAGI. CDR3 sequence (DNA): TGTGCCAGCAGTATACTAGCGGGCTCCTCCTACGAGCAGTACTTC. It yields the protein CASSILAGSSYEQYF.

The rearrangement joins TRBV5-1 to TRBJ1-1; D uncertain. Germline lookup yields CDR1 SGHRS and CDR2 YFSETQ. The CDR3 runs 14 residues. Between the trimmed V and J ends, which lost 4 bases and 4 bases, there was a span of 14 bases. The DNA of the CDR3 is TGCGCCAGCAGCCCCCCTACTGGGCTCACTGAAGCTTTCTTT. Translating gives CASSPPTGLTEAFF.

On this clone: A read error may explain this, as a much larger clone is one base away. CDR3 amino acids: CARSPDRGSEAFF. The CDR3, as DNA: TGTGCCCGCAGCCCCGACAGGGGATCTGAAGCTTTCTTT. The chain has TRBV7-2 and TRBJ1-1; the match to TRBD1 covers 8 bases. CDR3 length equals 13 residues. The germline gives CDR1 SGHTA, CDR2 FQGNSA.

A few counts support this clone. Relative to the germline gene, one junction end is altered; a read error may explain this. The gene calls are TRBV27 and TRBJ1-1, with D possibly TRBD1 on 6 matching bases. Germline V gives CDR1 MNHEY, CDR2 SMNVEV (reference sequence). This CDR3 comprises 13 residues. The CDR3 protein is CASSLGRGSEACF. The CDR3 bases are TGTGCCAGCAGTTTAGGCAGGGGCAGTGAAGCTTGCTTT.

The chain uses TRBV6-1 and TRBJ2-7, with 9 positions matching TRBD2. Germline values: CDR1 MNHNS, CDR2 SASEGT. The V gene end was trimmed by 7 bases and the J gene end by 5 bases; junction bases not matched to a gene: 9. The CDR3 length is 14 residues. For the CDR3, the DNA is TGTGCCAGCATTTCAAGCGGGAGGACCCACGAGCAGTACTTC. This encodes CASISSGRTHEQYF.

This clone was observed a handful of times. The chain carries TRBV5-8 and TRBJ2-7, with 9 bases aligning to TRBD2. V was clipped by 2 bases and J by 1 base; unmatched bases: 4. Per the germline V gene, CDR1 is SGHTS and CDR2 is YDEGEE. This CDR3 has 15 amino acids. The CDR3 loop is CASSFVLAGSYEQYF. The CDR3 nucleotides are TGTGCCAGCAGCTTCGTCCTAGCGGGGTCCTACGAGCAGTACTTC.

The rearrangement joins TRBV6-5 to TRBJ1-1, with 8 bases fitting TRBD1. The germline gives CDR1 MNHEY, CDR2 SVGAGI. V shed 0 bases, J shed 5 bases, and the junction held 5 bases outside the gene matches. This CDR3 spans 15 amino acids. The CDR3 region has the DNA TGTGCCAGCAGTTACTCGCGGACAGGGAGTACTGAAGCTTTCTTT. Protein product: CASSYSRTGSTEAFF.

The table lists this clone with a few counts. The chain recombines TRBV6-4 with TRBJ2-7, with D possibly being TRBD1 (6 bases). CDR1 and CDR2 (germline): MRHNA, SNTAGT. The CDR3 has 15 residues. V was pared by 6 bases and J by 0 bases, with 15 bases between. The chain's CDR3 is CASRNLGGVSYEQYF. DNA of the CDR3: TGTGCCAGCAGGAACCTAGGGGGAGTCTCCTACGAGCAGTACTTC.

This clone qualifies as medium-sized (0.01 to 0.1%). The chain is built from TRBV18 and TRBJ2-2; D remains ambiguous. Trimming cost V 3 bases and J 6 bases, with 14 bases left between them. Germline V CDR1 and CDR2: KGHSH, LQKENI. The CDR3 totals 15 residues. CDR3 bases: TGTGCCAGCTCACCTAGTAACAGACCGTCCGGGGAGCTGTTTTTT. This gives the protein CASSPSNRPSGELFF.

This clone was counted a few times. The chain joins TRBV6-1 to TRBJ2-1; 10 bases align to TRBD2. Trimming cost V 6 bases and J 8 bases; bases outside gene matches: 7. The germline gives CDR1 MNHNS, CDR2 SASEGT. The CDR3 consists of 14 residues. CDR3 sequence reads: CASRKAGGSYEQFF. CDR3 coding DNA: TGTGCCAGCAGGAAAGCGGGAGGGAGCTATGAGCAGTTCTTC.